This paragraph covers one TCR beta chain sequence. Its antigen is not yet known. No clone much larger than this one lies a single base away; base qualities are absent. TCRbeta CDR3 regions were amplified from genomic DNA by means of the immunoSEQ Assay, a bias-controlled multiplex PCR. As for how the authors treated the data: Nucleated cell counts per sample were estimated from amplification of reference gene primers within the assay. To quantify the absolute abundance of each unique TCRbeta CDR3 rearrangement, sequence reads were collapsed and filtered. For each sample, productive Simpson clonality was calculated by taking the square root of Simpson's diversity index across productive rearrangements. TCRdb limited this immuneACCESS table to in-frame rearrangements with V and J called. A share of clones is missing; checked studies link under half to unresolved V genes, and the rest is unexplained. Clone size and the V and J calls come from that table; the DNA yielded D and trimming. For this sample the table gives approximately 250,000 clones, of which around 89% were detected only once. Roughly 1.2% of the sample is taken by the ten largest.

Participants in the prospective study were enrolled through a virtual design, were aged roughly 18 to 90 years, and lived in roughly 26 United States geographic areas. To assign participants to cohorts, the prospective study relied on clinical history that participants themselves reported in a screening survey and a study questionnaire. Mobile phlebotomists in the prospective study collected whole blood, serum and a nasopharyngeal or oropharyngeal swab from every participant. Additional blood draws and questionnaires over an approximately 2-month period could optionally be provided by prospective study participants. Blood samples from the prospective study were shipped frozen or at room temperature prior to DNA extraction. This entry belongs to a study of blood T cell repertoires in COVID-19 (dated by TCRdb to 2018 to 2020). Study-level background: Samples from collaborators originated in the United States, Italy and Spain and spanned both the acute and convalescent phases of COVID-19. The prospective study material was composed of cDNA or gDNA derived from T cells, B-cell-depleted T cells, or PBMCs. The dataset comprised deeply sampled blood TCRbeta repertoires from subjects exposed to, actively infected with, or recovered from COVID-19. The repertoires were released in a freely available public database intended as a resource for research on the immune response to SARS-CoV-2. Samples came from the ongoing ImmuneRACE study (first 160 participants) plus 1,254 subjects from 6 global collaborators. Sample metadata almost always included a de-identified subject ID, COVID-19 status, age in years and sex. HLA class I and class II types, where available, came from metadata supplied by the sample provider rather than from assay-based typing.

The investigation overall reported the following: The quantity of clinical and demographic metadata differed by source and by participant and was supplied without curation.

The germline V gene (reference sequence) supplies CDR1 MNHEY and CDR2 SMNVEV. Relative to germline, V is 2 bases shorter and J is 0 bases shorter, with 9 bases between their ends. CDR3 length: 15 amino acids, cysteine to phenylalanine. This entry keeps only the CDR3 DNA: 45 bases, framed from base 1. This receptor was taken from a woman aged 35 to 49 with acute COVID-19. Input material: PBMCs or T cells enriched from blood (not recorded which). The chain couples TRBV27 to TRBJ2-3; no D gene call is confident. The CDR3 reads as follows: CASSLLALSTDTQYF. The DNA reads TGTGCCAGCAGTTTACTCGCACTTAGCACAGATACGCAGTATTTT.